Shown below are 6 T cell receptor beta chains from a single sample sequenced in a study of beta chain features in type 1 diabetes. Expressed TCRB transcripts were sequenced because the entire RNA isolate underwent reverse transcription. Using immunoSEQ multiplex PCR, the repertoire was profiled, and TCRdb retains in-frame clones only, with some absent. The table records 150,000 to 180,000 clones, 7.5% to 10% of them present only once. The source material was central memory CD4+ T cells from blood. The receptors were sampled from a man younger than 30 in good health.

This clone was seen ten or more times. The gene calls are TRBV7-6 and TRBJ1-5; D ambiguous. This CDR3 comprises 15 residues. Germline loops: CDR1 SGHVS, CDR2 FNYEAQ. Trimming cost V 0 bases and J 7 bases, with 13 bases left between them. The CDR3 region is CASSLAEALGQPQHF. DNA for the CDR3: TGTGCCAGCAGCTTAGCGGAGGCGTTAGGGCAGCCCCAGCATTTT.

J is TRBJ1-1 and V is TRBV4-1; D ambiguous. CDR1 is MGHRA and CDR2 is YSYEKL in the germline V gene. V dropped 2 bases and J dropped 0 bases, with 10 bases sitting between them. The CDR3 is 15 amino acids. CDR3 coding DNA: TGCGCCAGCAGCCAACGACGGACTGTGAACACTGAAGCTTTCTTT. Amino acids: CASSQRRTVNTEAFF.

In its sample, this clone was seen many times. The chain joins TRBV9 to TRBJ2-6; D is unclear. Germline-derived CDR1 and CDR2 are SGDLS and YYNGEE. The CDR3 is 15 residues long. Trimming took off 0 bases at V and 0 bases at J, with 4 bases between the two ends. CDR3 sequence reads: CASSVDTSGANVLTF. In nucleotides, the CDR3 is TGTGCCAGCAGCGTAGACACCTCTGGGGCCAACGTCCTGACTTTC.

The chain links TRBV30 to TRBJ2-2; 8 positions match TRBD2. CDR3 size: 14 residues. With 3 bases clipped from V and 6 bases from J, the junction kept 6 bases outside the gene matches. Germline-derived CDR1 and CDR2 are GTSNPN and SVGIG (reference sequence). CDR3: CAWSRGGDAGELFF. The DNA of the CDR3 is TGTGCCTGGAGCCGGGGGGGGGATGCCGGGGAGCTGTTTTTT. Drawing the rest from reference TRBV30 and TRBJ2-2, the complete variable domain is SQTIHQWPATLVQPVGSPLSLECTVEGTSNPNLYWYRQAAGRGLQLLFYSVGIGQISSEVPQNLSASRPQDRQFILSSKKLLLSDSGFYLCAWSRGGDAGELFFGEGSRLTVL.

The CDR3 region has the DNA TGTGCCATCAATCTAGCGGGAGTGGATGAGCAGTTCTTC. Protein product: CAINLAGVDEQFF. This chain uses TRBV10-3 with TRBJ2-1; TRBD2 matches 10 bases. The J segment lost 8 bases and the V segment lost 7 bases, leaving 5 bases of the junction unmatched. The germline gives CDR1 ENHRY, CDR2 SYGVKD. The CDR3 is made up of 13 amino acids.

The V call is TRBV7-2, the J call TRBJ1-2; D is uncertain. CDR3 length: 13 amino acids. CDR1 is SGHTA and CDR2 is FQGNSA in the germline V gene. V shed 4 bases and J shed 4 bases, with 10 bases lying between them. DNA for the CDR3: TGTGCCAGCAGCTCCGGGAGACCCTATGGCTACACCTTC. Amino acid sequence: CASSSGRPYGYTF.